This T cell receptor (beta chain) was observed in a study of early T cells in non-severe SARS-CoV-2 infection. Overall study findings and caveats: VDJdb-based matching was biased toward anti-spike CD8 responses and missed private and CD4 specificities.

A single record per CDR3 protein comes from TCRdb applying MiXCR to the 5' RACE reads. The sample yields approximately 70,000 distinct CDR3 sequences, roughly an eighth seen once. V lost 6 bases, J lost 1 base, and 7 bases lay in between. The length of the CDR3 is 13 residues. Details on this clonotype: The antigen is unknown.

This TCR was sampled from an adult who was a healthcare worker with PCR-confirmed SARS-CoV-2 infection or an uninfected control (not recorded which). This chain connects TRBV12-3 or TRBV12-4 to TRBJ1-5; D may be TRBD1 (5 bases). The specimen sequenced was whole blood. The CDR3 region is CASRGLSNQPQHF. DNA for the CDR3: TGTGCCAGCAGGGGACTAAGCAATCAGCCCCAGCATTTT.